The source of this T cell receptor beta chain is a study of T cell repertoires in cytomegalovirus infection (dated by TCRdb to 2018 to 2020). At the level of the whole study: The peptide stimulations were aimed at well-studied HLA-B-restricted epitopes as well as recently identified HLA-C-restricted CMV epitopes, whose presentation resists viral immunomodulation. The HLA type of each donor mattered for the analysis, because public TCR beta signatures pointed to carriage of CMV infection along with the matching HLA type.

There are many counts of this clonotype. The target of this receptor is not known. No qualities accompany the bases; no much larger clone lies one base away. The treatment or condition label, as the study defines it: in vitro stimulation with specific CMV peptide epitopes to enrich CMV-specific T cells. Instrument on record: Illumina HiSeq 1500. TCRdb reprocessing: public reads trimmed at Q25 with fastp, clones called with MiXCR, in-frame beta chains kept. Each entry is one CDR3 protein sequence, shown with its most common DNA and genes. This sample comprises approximately 76,000 distinct CDR3 sequences, 20% to 30% of them detected only once. Roughly 50% of the sample is in the top ten clones. The CDR3 measures 16 amino acids from cysteine to phenylalanine. CDR3 DNA only is kept here, 48 bases in frame from base 1. From a lookup of the germline V gene, CDR1 and CDR2 are SGHVS and FNYEAQ. Trimming takes 5 bases from V and 0 bases from J, and the germline ends sit 11 bases apart.

Points the paper makes about the study in general: Cumulative frequency of public TCR beta family members discriminated carriers of CMV infection plus the relevant HLA type in this cohort and an independent 352-donor cohort. The ex vivo response was dominated by HLA-C-restricted CMV-specific TCR beta clonotypes, which also provided the single most frequent clonotype in two of eight donors.

Sequencing was performed on CD8+ T cells from cultured PBMCs, taken from culture after CMV antigen stimulation. The sequence came from a human donor in good health (CMV status not recorded). Some clones in this sample may be carry-over from other donors' samples. The chain uses TRBV7-6 and TRBJ2-6, with no confident D gene call. CDR3 reads: CASSPRGRSGANVLTF. The nucleotide sequence reads as follows: TGTGCCAGCAGCCCGCGTGGGCGCTCTGGGGCCAACGTCCTGACTTTC. With the rest looked up from the reference TRBV7-6 and TRBJ2-6 genes rather than sequenced, the full variable domain is GAGVSQSPRYKVTKRGQDVALRCDPISGHVSLYWYRQALGQGPEFLTYFNYEAQQDKSGLPNDRFSAERPEGSISTLTIQRTEQRDSAMYRCASSPRGRSGANVLTFGAGSRLTVL.